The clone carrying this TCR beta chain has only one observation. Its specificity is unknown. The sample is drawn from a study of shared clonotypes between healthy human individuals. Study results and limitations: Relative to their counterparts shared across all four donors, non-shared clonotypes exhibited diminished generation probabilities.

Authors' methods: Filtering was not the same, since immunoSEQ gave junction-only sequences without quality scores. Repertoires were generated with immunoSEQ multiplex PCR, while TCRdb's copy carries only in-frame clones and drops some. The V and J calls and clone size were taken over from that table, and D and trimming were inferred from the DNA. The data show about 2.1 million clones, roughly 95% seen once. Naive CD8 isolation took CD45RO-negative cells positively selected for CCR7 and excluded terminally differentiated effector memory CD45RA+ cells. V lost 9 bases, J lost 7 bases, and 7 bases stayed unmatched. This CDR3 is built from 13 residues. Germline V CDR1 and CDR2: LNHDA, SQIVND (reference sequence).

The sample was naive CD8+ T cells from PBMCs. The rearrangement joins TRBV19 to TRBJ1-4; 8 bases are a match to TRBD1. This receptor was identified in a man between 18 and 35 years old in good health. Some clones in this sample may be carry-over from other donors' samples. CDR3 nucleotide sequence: TGTGCCAGCCGGACAGGGTTTGGTGAAAAACTGTTTTTT. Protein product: CASRTGFGEKLFF.